One TCR beta chain is described in this entry. This specimen comes from a study of blood T cell repertoires in COVID-19. Study summary: Acute and convalescent COVID-19 samples came from the United States, Italy and Spain. The cDNA or gDNA used as material had been derived from T cells, B-cell-depleted T cells, or PBMCs.

The data were produced by immunoSEQ multiplex PCR, yet TCRdb's version contains in-frame clones alone and is incomplete. The repertoire includes about 320,000 clones, 65% to 85% of them detected once, and roughly 1.3% sits in the top ten. Germline trimming cut 5 bases from V and 3 bases from J; bases unmatched to any gene: 3. Germline V CDR1 and CDR2: MNHNY, SVGAGI (reference sequence). The CDR3 has 14 residues. This rearrangement joins TRBV6-6 to TRBJ2-5; 10 nucleotides agree with TRBD1. This receptor was taken from a woman aged 45-59 years with acute or convalescent COVID-19. Sequencing input: peripheral blood. The CDR3 region is CASSGTGAKETQYF. The CDR3 bases are TGTGCCAGCAGTGGGACAGGGGCCAAAGAGACCCAGTACTTC.